Listed here are 4 T cell receptor beta chains from one sample, sequenced in a study of T-cell memory formation after mild COVID-19. MiXCR, applied by TCRdb to the 5' RACE reads, yields one record per CDR3 protein. The sample holds 100,000 or so distinct CDR3 sequences, around 10% seen once. Source material: PBMCs or a T cell subset sorted from them (not recorded which). Receptors originate from a man between 18 and 35 years old who had mild COVID-19 (a few samples of this study predate the infection). Cell type and time point are not known.

There are a few counts of this clonotype. J is TRBJ2-1 and V is TRBV9, with TRBD2 identical over 9 bases. With 0 bases clipped from V and 0 bases from J, the junction kept 7 bases outside the gene matches. This CDR3 region has 18 residues. CDR1 and CDR2 (germline): SGDLS, YYNGEE. The CDR3 DNA follows: TGTGCCAGCAGCGTAGAAGCGGGGGGCCGTTTCTCCTACAATGAGCAGTTCTTC. Residues: CASSVEAGGRFSYNEQFF. Complete variable domain (other parts from reference TRBV9 and TRBJ2-1): DSGVTQTPKHLITATGQRVTLRCSPRSGDLSVYWYQQSLDQGLQFLIQYYNGEERAKGNILERFSAQQFPDLHSELNLSSLELGDSALYFCASSVEAGGRFSYNEQFFGPGTRLTVL.

The chain has TRBV6-6 and TRBJ2-1; D is uncertain. Between the trimmed V and J ends, which lost 0 bases and 8 bases, there was a span of 14 bases. Germline lookup yields CDR1 MNHNY and CDR2 SVGAGI (reference sequence). The CDR3 runs to 15 residues. The CDR3 region is CASSYSEPGADEQFF. The CDR3 DNA is TGTGCCAGCAGTTACTCTGAACCGGGCGCGGATGAGCAGTTCTTC.

This clonotype occurred a few times. The CDR3 region has the DNA TGTGCCAGCAGCGTAGGGGGGACAGGAGGCAATGAGCAGTTCTTC. Protein sequence: CASSVGGTGGNEQFF. This chain joins TRBV9 and TRBJ2-1; TRBD1 matches at 8 bases. The germline CDR1 and CDR2 sequences are SGDLS and YYNGEE. V gave up 0 bases and J gave up 6 bases; unmatched junction bases: 5. This CDR3 has 15 amino acids.

This clonotype has more than one count but fewer than ten. The chain joins TRBV3-1 to TRBJ2-5; D is ambiguous. The V end lost 4 bases, the J end lost 4 bases, and 13 bases lay between the germline ends. The CDR3 is 14 residues long. Germline CDR1 and CDR2: LGHDT and YNNKEL (reference sequence). CDR3: CASSPVLFRETQYF. In nucleotides, the CDR3 is TGTGCCAGCAGCCCGGTACTTTTTCGAGAGACCCAGTACTTC.